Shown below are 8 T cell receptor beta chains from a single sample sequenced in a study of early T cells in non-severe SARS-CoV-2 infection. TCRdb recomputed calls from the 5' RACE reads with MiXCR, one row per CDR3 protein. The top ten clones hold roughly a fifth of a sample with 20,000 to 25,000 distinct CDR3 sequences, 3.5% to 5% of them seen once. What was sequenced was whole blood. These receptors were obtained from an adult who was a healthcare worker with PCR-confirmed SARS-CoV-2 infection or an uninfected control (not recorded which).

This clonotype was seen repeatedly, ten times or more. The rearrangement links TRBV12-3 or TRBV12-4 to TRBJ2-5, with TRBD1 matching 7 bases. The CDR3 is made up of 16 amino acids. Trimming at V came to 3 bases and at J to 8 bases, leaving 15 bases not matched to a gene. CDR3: CASSFSLGTDQGTQYF. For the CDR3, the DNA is TGTGCCAGCAGTTTTAGTTTAGGGACAGACCAAGGAACCCAGTACTTC.

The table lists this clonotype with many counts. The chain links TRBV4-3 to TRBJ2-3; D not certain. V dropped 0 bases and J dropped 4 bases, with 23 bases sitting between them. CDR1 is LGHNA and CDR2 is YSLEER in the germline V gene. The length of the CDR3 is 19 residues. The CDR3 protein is CASSQDGPQINPRADTQYF. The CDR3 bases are TGCGCCAGCAGCCAAGATGGTCCCCAGATAAACCCACGCGCAGATACGCAGTATTTT.

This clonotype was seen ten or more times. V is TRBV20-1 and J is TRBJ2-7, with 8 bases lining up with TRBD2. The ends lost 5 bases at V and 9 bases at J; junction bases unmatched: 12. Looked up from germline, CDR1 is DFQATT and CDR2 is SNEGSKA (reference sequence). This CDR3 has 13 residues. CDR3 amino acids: CSADRGGTTVQYF. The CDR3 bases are TGCAGTGCTGATCGGGGGGGGACGACTGTGCAGTACTTC.

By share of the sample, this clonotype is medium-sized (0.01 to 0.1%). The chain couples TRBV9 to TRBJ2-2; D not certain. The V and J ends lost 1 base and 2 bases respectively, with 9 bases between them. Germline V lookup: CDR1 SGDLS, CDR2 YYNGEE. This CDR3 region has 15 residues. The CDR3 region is CASSVYSDNTGELFF. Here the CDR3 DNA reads TGTGCCAGCAGCGTATATTCGGATAACACCGGGGAGCTGTTTTTT.

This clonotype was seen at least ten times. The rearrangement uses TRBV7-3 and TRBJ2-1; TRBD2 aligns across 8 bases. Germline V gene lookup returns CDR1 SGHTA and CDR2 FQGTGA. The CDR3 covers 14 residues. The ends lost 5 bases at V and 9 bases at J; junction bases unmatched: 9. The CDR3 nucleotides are TGTGCCAGCAGCCCTGCGGGGGGTCATGGTGAGCAGTTCTTC. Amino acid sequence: CASSPAGGHGEQFF.

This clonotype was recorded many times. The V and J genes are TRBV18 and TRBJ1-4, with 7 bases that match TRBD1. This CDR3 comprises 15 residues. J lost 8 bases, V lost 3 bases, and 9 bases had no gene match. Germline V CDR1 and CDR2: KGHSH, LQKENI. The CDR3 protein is CASSPRQGGDEKLFF. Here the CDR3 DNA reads TGTGCCAGCTCACCCAGACAGGGTGGAGACGAAAAACTGTTTTTT. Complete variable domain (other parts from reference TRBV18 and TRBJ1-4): NAGVMQNPRHLVRRRGQEARLRCSPMKGHSHVYWYRQLPEEGLKFMVYLQKENIIDESGMPKERFSAEFPKEGPSILRIQQVVRGDSAAYFCASSPRQGGDEKLFFGSGTQLSVL.

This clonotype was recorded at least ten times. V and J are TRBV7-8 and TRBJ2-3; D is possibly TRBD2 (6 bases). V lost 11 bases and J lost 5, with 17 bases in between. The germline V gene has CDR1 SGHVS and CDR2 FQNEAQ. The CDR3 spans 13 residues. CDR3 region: CAGGGPLGDTQYF. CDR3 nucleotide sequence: TGTGCCGGGGGAGGTCCCCTGGGAGATACGCAGTATTTT.

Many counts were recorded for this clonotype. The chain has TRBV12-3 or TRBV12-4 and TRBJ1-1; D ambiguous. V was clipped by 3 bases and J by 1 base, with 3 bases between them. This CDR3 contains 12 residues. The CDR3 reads CASSFGNTEAFF. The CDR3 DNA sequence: TGTGCCAGCAGTTTCGGGAACACTGAAGCTTTCTTT.